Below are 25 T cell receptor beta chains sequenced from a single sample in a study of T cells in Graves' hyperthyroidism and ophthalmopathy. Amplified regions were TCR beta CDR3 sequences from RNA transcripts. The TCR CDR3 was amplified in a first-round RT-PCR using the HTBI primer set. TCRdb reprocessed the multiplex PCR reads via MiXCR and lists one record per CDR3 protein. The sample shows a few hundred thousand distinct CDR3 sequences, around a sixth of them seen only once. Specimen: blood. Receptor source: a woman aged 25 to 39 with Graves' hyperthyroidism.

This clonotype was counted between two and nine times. DNA of the CDR3: TGCGCCAGCAGCCAGGACACCACCTACGAGCAGTACTTC. This encodes CASSQDTTYEQYF. This chain links TRBV4-1 with TRBJ2-7, with TRBD1 as a possible D gene (5 bases). The V gene's germline CDR1 is MGHRA and CDR2 YSYEKL. The CDR3 is 13 amino acids. Trimming removed 3 bases at V and 2 bases at J, with 8 bases between.

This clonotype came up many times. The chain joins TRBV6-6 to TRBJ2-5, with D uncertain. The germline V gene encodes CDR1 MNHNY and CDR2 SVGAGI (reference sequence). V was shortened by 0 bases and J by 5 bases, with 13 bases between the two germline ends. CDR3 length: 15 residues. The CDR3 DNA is TGTGCCAGCAGTTACTCTAGGGTTGGGTCGGAGACCCAGTACTTC. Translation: CASSYSRVGSETQYF.

DNA of the CDR3: TGTGCCAGCAGTTCCCCAGGAATTTGGCGGACCCAGTACTTC. It yields the protein CASSSPGIWRTQYF. The chain joins TRBV28 to TRBJ2-5; D remains ambiguous. Trimming pared 4 bases from V and 7 bases from J, leaving 16 bases between. This CDR3 spans 14 amino acids. Germline V CDR1 and CDR2: MDHEN, SYDVKM.

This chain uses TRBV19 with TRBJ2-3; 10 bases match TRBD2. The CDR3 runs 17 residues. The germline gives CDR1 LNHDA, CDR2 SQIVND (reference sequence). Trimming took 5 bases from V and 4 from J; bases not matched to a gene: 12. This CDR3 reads CASSLPGEREGPDTQYF. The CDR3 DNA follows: TGTGCCAGTAGTCTCCCCGGGGAGCGGGAGGGTCCAGATACGCAGTATTTT.

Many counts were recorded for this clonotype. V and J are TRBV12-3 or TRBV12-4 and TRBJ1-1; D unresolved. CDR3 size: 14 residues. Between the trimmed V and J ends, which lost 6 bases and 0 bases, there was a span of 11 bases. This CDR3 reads CASRTTEMNTEAFF. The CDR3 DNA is TGTGCCAGCAGAACGACGGAAATGAACACTGAAGCTTTCTTT.

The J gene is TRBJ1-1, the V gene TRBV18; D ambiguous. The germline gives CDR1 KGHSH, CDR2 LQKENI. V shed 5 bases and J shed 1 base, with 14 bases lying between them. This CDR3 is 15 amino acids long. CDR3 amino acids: CASSMGLEENTEAFF. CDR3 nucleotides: TGTGCCAGCTCAATGGGGTTGGAAGAGAACACTGAAGCTTTCTTT. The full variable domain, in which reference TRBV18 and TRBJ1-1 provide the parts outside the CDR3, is NAGVMQNPRHLVRRRGQEARLRCSPMKGHSHVYWYRQLPEEGLKFMVYLQKENIIDESGMPKERFSAEFPKEGPSILRIQQVVRGDSAAYFCASSMGLEENTEAFFGQGTRLTVV.

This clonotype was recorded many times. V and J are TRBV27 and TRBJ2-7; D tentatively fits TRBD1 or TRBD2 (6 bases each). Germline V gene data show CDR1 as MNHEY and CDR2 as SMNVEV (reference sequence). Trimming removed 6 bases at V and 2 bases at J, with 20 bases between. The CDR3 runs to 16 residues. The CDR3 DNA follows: TGTGCCAGCAGCCCACGTCGGGGGACACTTGCCTACGAGCAGTACTTC. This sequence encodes CASSPRRGTLAYEQYF.

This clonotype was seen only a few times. The CDR3 region has the DNA TGCAGTCTTACCTACTCCTACGAGCAGTACTTC. It is translated as CSLTYSYEQYF. The V gene is TRBV20-1, the J gene TRBJ2-7; D is undetermined. The CDR3 is 11 amino acids. V was cut by 8 bases and J by 0 bases, with 8 bases left in between. Germline values: CDR1 DFQATT, CDR2 SNEGSKA (reference sequence).

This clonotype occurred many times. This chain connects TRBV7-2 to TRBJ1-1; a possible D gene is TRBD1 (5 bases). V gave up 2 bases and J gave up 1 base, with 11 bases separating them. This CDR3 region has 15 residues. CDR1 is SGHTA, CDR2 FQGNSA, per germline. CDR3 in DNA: TGTGCCAGCAGCTTACACTCAGGGCAGAACACTGAAGCTTTCTTT. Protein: CASSLHSGQNTEAFF.

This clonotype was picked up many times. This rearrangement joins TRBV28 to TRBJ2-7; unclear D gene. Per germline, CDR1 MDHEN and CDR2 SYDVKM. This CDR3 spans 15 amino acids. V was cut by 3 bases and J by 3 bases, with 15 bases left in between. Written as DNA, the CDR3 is TGTGCCAGCAGTTTCCGCCCCTCGACTTACTACGAGCAGTACTTC. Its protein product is CASSFRPSTYYEQYF.

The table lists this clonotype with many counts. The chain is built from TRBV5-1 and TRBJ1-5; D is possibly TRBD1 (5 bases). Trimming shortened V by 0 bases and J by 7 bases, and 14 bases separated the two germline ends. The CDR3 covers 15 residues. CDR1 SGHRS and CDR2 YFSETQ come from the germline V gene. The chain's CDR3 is CASSLEGRPGQPQHF. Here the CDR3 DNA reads TGCGCCAGCAGCTTGGAGGGCCGCCCAGGGCAGCCCCAGCATTTT.

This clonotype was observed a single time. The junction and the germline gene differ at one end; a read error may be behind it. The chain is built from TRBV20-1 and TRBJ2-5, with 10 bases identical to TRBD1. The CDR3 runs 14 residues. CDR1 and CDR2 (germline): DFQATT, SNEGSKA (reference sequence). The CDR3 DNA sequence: TGCAGTGCTCCGGACAGGGGGGGACAAGAGACCCAGCACTTC. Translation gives CSAPDRGGQETQHF.

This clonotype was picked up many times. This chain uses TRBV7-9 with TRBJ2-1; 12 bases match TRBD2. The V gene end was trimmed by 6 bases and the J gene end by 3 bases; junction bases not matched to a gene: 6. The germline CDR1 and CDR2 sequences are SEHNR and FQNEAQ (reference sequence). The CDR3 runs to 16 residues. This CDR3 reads CASSPRTSGVYNEQFF. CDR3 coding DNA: TGTGCCAGCAGTCCCCGGACTAGCGGGGTCTACAATGAGCAGTTCTTC.

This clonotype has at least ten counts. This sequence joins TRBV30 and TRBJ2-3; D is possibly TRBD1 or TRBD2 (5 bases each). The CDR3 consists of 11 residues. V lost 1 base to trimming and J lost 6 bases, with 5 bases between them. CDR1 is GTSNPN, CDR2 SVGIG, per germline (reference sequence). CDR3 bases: TGTGCCTGGAGTGGGGGGGATACGCAGTATTTT. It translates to CAWSGGDTQYF.

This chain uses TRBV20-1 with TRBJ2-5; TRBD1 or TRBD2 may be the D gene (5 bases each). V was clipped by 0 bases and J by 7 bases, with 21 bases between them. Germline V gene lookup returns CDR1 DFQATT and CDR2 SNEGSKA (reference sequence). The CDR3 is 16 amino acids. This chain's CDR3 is CSARDLLEETRGTQYF. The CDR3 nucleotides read TGCAGTGCTAGAGATCTACTAGAGGAGACAAGGGGGACCCAGTACTTC.

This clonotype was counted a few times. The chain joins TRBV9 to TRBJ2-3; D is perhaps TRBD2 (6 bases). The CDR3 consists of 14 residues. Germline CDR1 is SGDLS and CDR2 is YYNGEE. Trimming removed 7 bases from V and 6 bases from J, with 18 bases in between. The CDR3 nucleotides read TGTGCCAGCGGCCCTAAGCGGGTAGGGGATACGCAGTATTTT. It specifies CASGPKRVGDTQYF.

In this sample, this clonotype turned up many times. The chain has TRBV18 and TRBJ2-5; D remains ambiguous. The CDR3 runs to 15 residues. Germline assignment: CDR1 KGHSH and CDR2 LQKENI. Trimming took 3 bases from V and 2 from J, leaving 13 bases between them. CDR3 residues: CASSPRVVKQETQYF. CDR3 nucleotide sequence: TGTGCCAGCTCACCCCGGGTCGTAAAGCAAGAGACCCAGTACTTC.

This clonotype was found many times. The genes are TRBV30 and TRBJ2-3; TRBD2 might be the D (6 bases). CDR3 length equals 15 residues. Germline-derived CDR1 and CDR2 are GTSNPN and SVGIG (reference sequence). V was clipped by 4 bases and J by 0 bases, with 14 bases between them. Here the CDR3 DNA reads TGTGCCTGGACAGGGAGGACGACTAGCACAGATACGCAGTATTTT. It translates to CAWTGRTTSTDTQYF.

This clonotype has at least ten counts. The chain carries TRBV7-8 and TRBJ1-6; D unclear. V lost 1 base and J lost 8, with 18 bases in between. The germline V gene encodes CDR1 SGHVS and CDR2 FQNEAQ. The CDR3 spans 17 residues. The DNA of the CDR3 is TGTGCCAGCAGCTTAGGTCTCGCGGGAGAACTAGATTCACCCCTCCACTTT. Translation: CASSLGLAGELDSPLHF. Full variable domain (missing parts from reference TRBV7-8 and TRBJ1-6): GAGVSQSPRYKVAKRGQDVALRCDPISGHVSLFWYQQALGQGPEFLTYFQNEAQLDKSGLPSDRFFAERPEGSVSTLKIQRTQQEDSAVYLCASSLGLAGELDSPLHFGNGTRLTVT.

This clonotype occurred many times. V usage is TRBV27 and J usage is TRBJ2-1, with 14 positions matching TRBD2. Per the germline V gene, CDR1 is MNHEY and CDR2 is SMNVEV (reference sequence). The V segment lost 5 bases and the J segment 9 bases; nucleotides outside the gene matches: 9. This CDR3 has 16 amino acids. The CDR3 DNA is TGTGCCAGCAGTCCAGTGACTAGCGGGAGGGTATCTGAGCAGTTCTTC. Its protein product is CASSPVTSGRVSEQFF.

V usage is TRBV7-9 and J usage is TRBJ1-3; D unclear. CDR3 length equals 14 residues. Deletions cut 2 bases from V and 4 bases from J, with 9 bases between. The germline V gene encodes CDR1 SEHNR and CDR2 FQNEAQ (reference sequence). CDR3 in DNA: TGTGCCAGCAGCTTACCTCAGCCGGGAAACACCATATATTTT. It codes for CASSLPQPGNTIYF.

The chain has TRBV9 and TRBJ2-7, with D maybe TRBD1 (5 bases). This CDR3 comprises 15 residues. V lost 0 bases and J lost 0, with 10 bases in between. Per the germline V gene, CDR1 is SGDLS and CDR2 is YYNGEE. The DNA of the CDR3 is TGTGCCAGCAGCGTAGCTCCGACAGACTCCTACGAGCAGTACTTC. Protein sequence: CASSVAPTDSYEQYF.

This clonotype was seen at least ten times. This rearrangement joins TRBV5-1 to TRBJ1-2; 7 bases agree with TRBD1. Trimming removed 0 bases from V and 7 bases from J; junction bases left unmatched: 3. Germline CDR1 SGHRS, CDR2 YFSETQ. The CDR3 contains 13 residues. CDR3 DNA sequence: TGCGCCAGCAGCTTGGTGACAGGGTTTGGCTACACCTTC. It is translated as CASSLVTGFGYTF.

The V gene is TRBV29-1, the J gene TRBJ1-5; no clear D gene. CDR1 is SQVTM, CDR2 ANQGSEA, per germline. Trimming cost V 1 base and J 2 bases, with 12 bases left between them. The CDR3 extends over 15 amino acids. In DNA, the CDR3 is TGCAGCGTTGAAGCTCTTCGGGGAGGCAATCAGCCCCAGCATTTT. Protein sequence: CSVEALRGGNQPQHF. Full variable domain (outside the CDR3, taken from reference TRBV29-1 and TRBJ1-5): SAVISQKPSRDICQRGTSLTIQCQVDSQVTMMFWYRQQPGQSLTLIATANQGSEATYESGFVIDKFPISRPNLTFSTLTVSNMSPEDSSIYLCSVEALRGGNQPQHFGDGTRLSIL.

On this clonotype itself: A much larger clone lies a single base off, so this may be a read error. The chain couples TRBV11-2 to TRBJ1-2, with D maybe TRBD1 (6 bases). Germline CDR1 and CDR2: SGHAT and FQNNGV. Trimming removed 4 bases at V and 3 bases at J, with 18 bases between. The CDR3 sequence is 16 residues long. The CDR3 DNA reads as TGTGCCAGCAGCTCCGCGGGGGCCTTAGGGTACTATGGCTACACCTTC. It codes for CASSSAGALGYYGYTF.